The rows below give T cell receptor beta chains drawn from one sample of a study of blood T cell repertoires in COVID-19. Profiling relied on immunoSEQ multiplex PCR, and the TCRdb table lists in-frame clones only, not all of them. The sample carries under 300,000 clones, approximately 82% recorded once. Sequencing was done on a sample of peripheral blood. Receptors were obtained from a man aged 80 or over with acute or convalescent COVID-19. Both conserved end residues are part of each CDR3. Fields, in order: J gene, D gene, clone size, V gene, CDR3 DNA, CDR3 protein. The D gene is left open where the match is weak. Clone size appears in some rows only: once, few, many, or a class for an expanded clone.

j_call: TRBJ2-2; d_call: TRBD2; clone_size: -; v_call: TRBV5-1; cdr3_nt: TGCGCCAGCAGCCCAGGGGGACTAGCGGGAGCCGGGGAGCTGTTTTTT; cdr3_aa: CASSPGGLAGAGELFF
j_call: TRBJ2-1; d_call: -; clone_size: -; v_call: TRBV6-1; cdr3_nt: TGTGCCAGCAGTGAAGGGGGCGCCCTAAATGGAAATGAGCAGTTCTTC; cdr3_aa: CASSEGGALNGNEQFF
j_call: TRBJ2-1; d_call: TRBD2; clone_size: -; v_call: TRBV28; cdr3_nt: TGTGCCAGCATGAGCGGGAGGACTTTAGAGCAGTTCTTC; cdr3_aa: CASMSGRTLEQFF
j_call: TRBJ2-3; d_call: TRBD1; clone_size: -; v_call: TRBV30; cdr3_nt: TGTGCCTGGAGCCGGTCCCTGTTACAGGGGAGTTTTTCCCCAGATACGCAGTATTTT; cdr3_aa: CAWSRSLLQGSFSPDTQYF
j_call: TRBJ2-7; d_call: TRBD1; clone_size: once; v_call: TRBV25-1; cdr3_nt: TGTGCCAGCAGAGGAGCGGACAGGGGAGCCTCCTACGAGCAGTACTTC; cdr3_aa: CASRGADRGASYEQYF
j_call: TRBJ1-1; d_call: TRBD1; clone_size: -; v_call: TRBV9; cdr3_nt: TGTGCCAGCAGCGTCGGGACAGGGATGAACACTGAAGCTTTCTTT; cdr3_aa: CASSVGTGMNTEAFF
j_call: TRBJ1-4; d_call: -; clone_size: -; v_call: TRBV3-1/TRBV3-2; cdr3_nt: TGTGCCAGCAGGGATGCAGGGTTAGCTGAAAAACTGTTTTTT; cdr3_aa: CASRDAGLAEKLFF
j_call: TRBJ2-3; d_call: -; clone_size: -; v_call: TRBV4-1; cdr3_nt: TGCGCCAGCAGCCAAATAGCGGATACGCAGTATTTT; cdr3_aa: CASSQIADTQYF
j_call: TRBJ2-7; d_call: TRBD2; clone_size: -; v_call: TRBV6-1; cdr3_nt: TGTGCCAGCAGTGTAGCGGGAGCACTCCTAATTGCCTCTTACGAGCAGTACTTC; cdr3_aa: CASSVAGALLIASYEQYF
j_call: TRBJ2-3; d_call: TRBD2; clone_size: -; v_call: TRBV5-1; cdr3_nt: TGCGCCAGCAGCCCAACTAGCGGGAGGCCAGATACGCAGTATTTT; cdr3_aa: CASSPTSGRPDTQYF
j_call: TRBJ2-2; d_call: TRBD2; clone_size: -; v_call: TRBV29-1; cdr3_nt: TGCAGCGTTCGGGGGGGGAACACCGGGGAGCTGTTTTTT; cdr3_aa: CSVRGGNTGELFF
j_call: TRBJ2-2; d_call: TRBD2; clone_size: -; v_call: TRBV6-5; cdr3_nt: TGTGCCAGCGGAAGCGGGGGGAACACCGGGGAGCTGTTTTTT; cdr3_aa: CASGSGGNTGELFF
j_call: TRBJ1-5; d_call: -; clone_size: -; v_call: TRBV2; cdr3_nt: TGTGCCAGCAGTGACGGACAGACAAGGAATCAGCCCCAGCATTTT; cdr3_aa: CASSDGQTRNQPQHF
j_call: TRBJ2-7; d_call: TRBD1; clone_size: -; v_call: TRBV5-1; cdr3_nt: TGCGCCAGCAGCTTGCGGACAGGGAGATACGAGCAGTACTTC; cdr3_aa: CASSLRTGRYEQYF
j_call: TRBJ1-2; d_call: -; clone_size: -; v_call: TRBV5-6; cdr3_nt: TGTGCCAGCAGGGAGGGCCTGGGAGGCGGTTTTGGCTACACCTTC; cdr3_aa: CASREGLGGGFGYTF
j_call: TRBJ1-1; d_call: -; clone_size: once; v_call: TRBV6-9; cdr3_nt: TGTGCCAGCAGTTATTCGGGTTACAGGGAAGAGGGCACTGAAGCTTTCTTT; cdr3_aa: CASSYSGYREEGTEAFF
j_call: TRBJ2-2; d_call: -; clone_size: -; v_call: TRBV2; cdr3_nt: TGTGCCAGCACCCGGACAGTGAACACCGGGGAGCTGTTTTTT; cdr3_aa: CASTRTVNTGELFF
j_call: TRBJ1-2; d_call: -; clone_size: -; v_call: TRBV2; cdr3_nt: TGTGCCAGCAAGGAGCTTCAGTTAGCTAACTATGGCTACACCTTC; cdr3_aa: CASKELQLANYGYTF
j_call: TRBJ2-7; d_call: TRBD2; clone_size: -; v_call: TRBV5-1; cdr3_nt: TGCGCCAGCAGCCCCGGGACTACCACATACGAGCAGTACTTC; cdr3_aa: CASSPGTTTYEQYF
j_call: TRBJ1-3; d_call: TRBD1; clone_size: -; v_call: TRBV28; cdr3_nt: TGTGCCAGCAGCTTCCAGGGGGCGCCCGGAAACACCATATATTTT; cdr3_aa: CASSFQGAPGNTIYF
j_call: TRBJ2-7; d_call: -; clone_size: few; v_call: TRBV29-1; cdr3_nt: TGCAGCGTTGGCGGACTGACGGTAACCTACGAGCAGTACTTC; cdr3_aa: CSVGGLTVTYEQYF
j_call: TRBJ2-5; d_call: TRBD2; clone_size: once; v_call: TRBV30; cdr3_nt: TGTGCCTGGACTATAGCGGGAGTACAAGAGACCCAGTACTTC; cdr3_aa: CAWTIAGVQETQYF
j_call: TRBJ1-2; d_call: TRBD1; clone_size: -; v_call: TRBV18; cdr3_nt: TGTGCCAGCTCACCGGACAGGGAACGAGGCTACACCTTC; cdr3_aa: CASSPDRERGYTF
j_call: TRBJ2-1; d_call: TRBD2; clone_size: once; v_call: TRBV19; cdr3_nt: TGTGCCAGTAGTTTCCTAGGACTAGCTGCAACCTACAATGAGCAGTTCTTC; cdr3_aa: CASSFLGLAATYNEQFF
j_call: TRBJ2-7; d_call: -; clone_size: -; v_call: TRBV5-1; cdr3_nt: TGCGCCAGCAGTCGGGCAGGGTCCTACGAGCAGTACTTC; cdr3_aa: CASSRAGSYEQYF
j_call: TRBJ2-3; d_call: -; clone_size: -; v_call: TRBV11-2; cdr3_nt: TGTGCCAGCAGTACTCCCCCGGCAGATACGCAGTATTTT; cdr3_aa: CASSTPPADTQYF
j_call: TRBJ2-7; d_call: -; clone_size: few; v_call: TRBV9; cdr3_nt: TGTGCCAGCAGCGTAGCCTACGGTTTCTCCTACGAGCAGTACTTC; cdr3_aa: CASSVAYGFSYEQYF
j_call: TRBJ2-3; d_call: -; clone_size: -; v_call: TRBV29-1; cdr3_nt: TGCAGCGTTGAAGGGGCTCCTAGCACAGATACGCAGTATTTT; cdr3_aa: CSVEGAPSTDTQYF
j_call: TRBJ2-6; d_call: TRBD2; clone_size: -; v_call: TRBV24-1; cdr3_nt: TGTGCCACCAGTGATACTCCTAGCGGTAGCTCTGGGGCCAACGTCCTGACTTTC; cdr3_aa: CATSDTPSGSSGANVLTF
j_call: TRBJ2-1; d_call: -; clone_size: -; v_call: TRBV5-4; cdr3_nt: TGTGCCAGCAGCACCGGACAGAGCTCCTACAATGAGCAGTTCTTC; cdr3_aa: CASSTGQSSYNEQFF
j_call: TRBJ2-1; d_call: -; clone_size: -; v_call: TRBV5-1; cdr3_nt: TGCGCCAGCAGCATGCGGCCCCCTAACAATGAGCAGTTCTTC; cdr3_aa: CASSMRPPNNEQFF
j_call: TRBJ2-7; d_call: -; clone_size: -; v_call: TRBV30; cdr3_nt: TGTGCCTGGAGTGAGACAGAGAACTACGAGCAGTACTTC; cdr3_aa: CAWSETENYEQYF
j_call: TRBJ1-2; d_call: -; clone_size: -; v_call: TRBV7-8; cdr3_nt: TGTGCCAGCAGCCCCAGGGAAAACTATGGCTACACCTTC; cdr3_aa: CASSPRENYGYTF
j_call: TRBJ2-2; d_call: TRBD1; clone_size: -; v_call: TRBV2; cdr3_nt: TGTGCCAGCAGCAAGGACAGGGGTAATGGCGGGGAGCTGTTTTTT; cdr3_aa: CASSKDRGNGGELFF
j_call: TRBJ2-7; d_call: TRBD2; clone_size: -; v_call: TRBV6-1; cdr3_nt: TGTGCCAGCAGTGTAGCGGGGGGGCCCTCCGAGCAGTACTTC; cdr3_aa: CASSVAGGPSEQYF
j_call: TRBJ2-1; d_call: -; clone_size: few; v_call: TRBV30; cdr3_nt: TGTGCCTGGAGTGTAAAGGGGAAGCGGGAGTTCTTC; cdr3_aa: CAWSVKGKREFF
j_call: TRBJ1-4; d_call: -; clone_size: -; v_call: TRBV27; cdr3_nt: TGTGCCAGCAGTGGTCCGGGGAATGAAAAACTGTTTTTT; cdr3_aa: CASSGPGNEKLFF
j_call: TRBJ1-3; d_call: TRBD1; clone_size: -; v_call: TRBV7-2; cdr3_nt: TGTGCCAGCAGCCGCCCGACCGGGACAGGGGTTGGAAACACCATATATTTT; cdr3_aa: CASSRPTGTGVGNTIYF
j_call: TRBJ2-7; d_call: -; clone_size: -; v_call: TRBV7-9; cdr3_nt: TGTGCCAGCAGCTTAGATTTGGCGGGCTACGAGCAGTACTTC; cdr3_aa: CASSLDLAGYEQYF
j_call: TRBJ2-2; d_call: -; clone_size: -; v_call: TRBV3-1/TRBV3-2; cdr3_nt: TGTGCCAGCTTCAAGGGGGAGGGCAACACCGGGGAGCTGTTTTTT; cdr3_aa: CASFKGEGNTGELFF
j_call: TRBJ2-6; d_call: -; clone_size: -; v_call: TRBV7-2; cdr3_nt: TGTGCCAGCAGCCGCTGGGAGGCTGGGGCCAACGTCCTGACTTTC; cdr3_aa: CASSRWEAGANVLTF
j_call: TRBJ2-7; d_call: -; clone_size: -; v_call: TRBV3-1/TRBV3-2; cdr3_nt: TGTGCCAGCAGCCAAGGGCAGGGGCCCTACGAGCAGTACTTC; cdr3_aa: CASSQGQGPYEQYF
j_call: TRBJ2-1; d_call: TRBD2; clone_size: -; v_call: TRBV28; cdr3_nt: TGTGCCAGCAGAACCTTTGGTGGGACTAGCGGGGGAACTGGCTCCTACAATGAGCAGTTCTTC; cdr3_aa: CASRTFGGTSGGTGSYNEQFF
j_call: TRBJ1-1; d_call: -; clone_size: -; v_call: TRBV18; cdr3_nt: TGTGCCAGCTCACCACCTTCCAGGGAGAACACTGAAGCTTTCTTT; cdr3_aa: CASSPPSRENTEAFF
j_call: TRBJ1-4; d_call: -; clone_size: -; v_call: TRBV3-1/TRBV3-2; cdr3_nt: TGTGCCAGCAGACACCTTGGAGGGGATGAAAAACTGTTTTTT; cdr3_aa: CASRHLGGDEKLFF
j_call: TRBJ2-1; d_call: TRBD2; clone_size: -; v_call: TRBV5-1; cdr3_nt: TGCGCCAGCGGGGGGGAGCGGAGCTCCTACAATGAGCAGTTCTTC; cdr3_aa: CASGGERSSYNEQFF
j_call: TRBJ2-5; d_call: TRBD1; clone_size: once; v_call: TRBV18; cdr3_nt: TGTGCCAGCTCACCAATTCAACAGGGGGAAGAGACCCAGTACTTC; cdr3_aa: CASSPIQQGEETQYF
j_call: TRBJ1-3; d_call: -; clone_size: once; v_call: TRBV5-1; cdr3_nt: TGCGCCAGCAGCTTGGGCGGGGAAGGCTCTGGAAACACCATATATTTT; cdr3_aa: CASSLGGEGSGNTIYF
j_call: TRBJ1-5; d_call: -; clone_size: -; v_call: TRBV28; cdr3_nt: TGTGCCAGCAGACTCTCCCGGGGGGGAGGAGGTCAGCCCCAGCATTTT; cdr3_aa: CASRLSRGGGGQPQHF
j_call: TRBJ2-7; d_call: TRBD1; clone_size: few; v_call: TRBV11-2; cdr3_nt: TGTGCCAGCAGCTTAGATTATGGGACAGGGCTGTACTTC; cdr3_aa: CASSLDYGTGLYF
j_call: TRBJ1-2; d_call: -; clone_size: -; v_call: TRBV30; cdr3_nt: TGTGCCTGGACTCAGGGGCAGGGGAATGCGGGCTACACCTTC; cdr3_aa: CAWTQGQGNAGYTF
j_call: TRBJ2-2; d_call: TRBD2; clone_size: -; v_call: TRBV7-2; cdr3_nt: TGTGCCAGCAGCTTTAGCGGGGGGAACACCGGGGAGCTGTTTTTT; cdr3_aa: CASSFSGGNTGELFF
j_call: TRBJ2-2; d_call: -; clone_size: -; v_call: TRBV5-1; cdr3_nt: TGCGCCAGCAGCCAGGGTCTCGCGAACACCGGGGAGCTGTTTTTT; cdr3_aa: CASSQGLANTGELFF
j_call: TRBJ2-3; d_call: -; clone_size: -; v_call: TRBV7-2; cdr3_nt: TGTGCCAGCAGCCCCAGACGGGGGGATACGCAGTATTTT; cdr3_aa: CASSPRRGDTQYF
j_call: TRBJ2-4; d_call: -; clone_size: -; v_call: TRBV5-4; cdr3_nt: TGTGCCAGCAGCTCGCTTGGACAGAAGAACATTCAGTACTTC; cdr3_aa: CASSSLGQKNIQYF
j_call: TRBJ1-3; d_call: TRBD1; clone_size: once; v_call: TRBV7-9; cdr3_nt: TGTGCCAGCAGCTTAGCGGGGGCGGACAGGGGGCCTGGAAACACCATATATTTT; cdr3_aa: CASSLAGADRGPGNTIYF
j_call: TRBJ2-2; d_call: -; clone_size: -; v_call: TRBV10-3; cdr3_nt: TGTGCCATCAGTGAGGGCAGGGGCTCGACCGGGGAGCTGTTTTTT; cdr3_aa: CAISEGRGSTGELFF
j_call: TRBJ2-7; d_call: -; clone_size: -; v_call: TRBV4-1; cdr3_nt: TGCGCCAGCAGCCATACCGGGACAAGCTCCTACGAGCAGTACTTC; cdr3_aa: CASSHTGTSSYEQYF
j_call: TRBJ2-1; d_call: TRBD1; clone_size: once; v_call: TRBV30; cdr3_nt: TGTGCCTGGAGCTATGGGACAGGGATGTTGAATGAGCAGTTCTTC; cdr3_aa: CAWSYGTGMLNEQFF
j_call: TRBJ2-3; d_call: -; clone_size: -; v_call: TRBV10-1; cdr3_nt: TGCGCCAGCAGTGAAACCGGGACATCTAGCACAGATACGCAGTATTTT; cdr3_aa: CASSETGTSSTDTQYF